This is a list of T cell receptor beta chains from one sample in a study of OX40 agonist ivuxolimab in advanced cancers. Assay: immunoSEQ multiplex PCR; the TCRdb copy retains only in-frame clones and omits some. The sample includes 50,000 to 75,000 clones, 84% of them seen just once. The source was CD4+ or CD8+ T cells sorted from blood, collected in a trial of the OX40 agonist ivuxolimab. These receptors all stem from an adult with an advanced solid tumor such as melanoma, head and neck, liver or kidney cancer. CDR3s include the opening cysteine and the closing phenylalanine or tryptophan.

V gene | CDR3 protein
TRBV18 | CASSRVAGTTDTQYF
TRBV30 | CAWSESAKNIQYF
TRBV7-3 | CASRDPGTVTHQPQHF
TRBV19 | CASSIDFTGFTYEQYF
TRBV5-1 | CASSGDRVYGYTF
TRBV7-7 | CASSLAGRDEQFF
TRBV27 | CASSLVGSGTRSYEQYF
TRBV5-1 | CASSLETGDEQFF
TRBV6-6 | CASSYMERGSYEQYF
TRBV14 | CASSQAFGLAGDNEQFF
TRBV6-5 | CASSYHHSNEEQYF
TRBV18 | CASSPLGQADYGYTF
TRBV11-3 | CASSSRGGQYYEQYF
TRBV6-1 | CASRWGGKDEQYF
TRBV5-1 | CASSLMGQGSETQYF
TRBV6-5 | CASSYSGQGHQPQHF
TRBV6-6 | CASSRTGAYEQYF
TRBV28 | CASSLGGWAFF
TRBV7-9 | CASSTGLRGGETQYF
TRBV19 | CASSRKDRANQPQHF
TRBV15 | CATGAPYTQETQYF
TRBV6-1 | CASTPGDAGSYEQYF
TRBV7-2 | CASSTAGTSGQETQYF
TRBV9 | CASSVGGRTGGSGKLFF
TRBV10-2 | CAGLAGDEQFF
TRBV7-6 | CASSSAGIKNEAFF
TRBV6-5 | CASSRLAGVTDTQYF
TRBV7-8 | CASSLEPGIRSINSPLHF
TRBV5-4 | CASSLSGATRRAAYGYTF
TRBV9 | CASSPREGSTDTQYF
TRBV18 | CASSPRGQGTHEQFF
TRBV9 | CASSVGPDSYYGYTF
TRBV6-6 | CASSYEGAADPYEQYF
TRBV27 | CASSFGTSGTYEQYF
TRBV4-2 | CASSQVIGTTGAEAFF
TRBV2 | CASLERTEAFF
TRBV28 | CASSSHRGAYEQYF
TRBV10-3 | CAISGGGRETQYF
TRBV4-1 | CASSQASPAAYEQYF
TRBV10-3 | CAIRDSTGGTDTQYF
TRBV2 | CASSPREISGELFF